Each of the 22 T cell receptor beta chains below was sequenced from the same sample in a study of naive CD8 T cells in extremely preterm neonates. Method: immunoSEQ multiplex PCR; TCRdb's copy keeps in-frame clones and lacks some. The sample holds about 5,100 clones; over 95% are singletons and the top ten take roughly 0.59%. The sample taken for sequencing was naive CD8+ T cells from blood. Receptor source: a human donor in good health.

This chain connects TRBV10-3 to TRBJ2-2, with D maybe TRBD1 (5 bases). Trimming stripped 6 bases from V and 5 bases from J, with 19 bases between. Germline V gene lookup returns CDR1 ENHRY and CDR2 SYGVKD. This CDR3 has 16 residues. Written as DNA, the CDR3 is TGTGCCATCAGCCTGCATGAGGACAAGGCTACCGGGGAGCTGTTTTTT. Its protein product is CAISLHEDKATGELFF.

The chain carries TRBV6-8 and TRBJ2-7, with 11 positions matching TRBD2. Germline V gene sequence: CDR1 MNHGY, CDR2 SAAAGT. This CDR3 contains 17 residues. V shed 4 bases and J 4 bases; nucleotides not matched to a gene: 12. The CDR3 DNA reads TGTGCCAGCAGTTTTCCCATTTTGACTAGCGGGGCTTACGAGCAGTACTTC. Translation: CASSFPILTSGAYEQYF.

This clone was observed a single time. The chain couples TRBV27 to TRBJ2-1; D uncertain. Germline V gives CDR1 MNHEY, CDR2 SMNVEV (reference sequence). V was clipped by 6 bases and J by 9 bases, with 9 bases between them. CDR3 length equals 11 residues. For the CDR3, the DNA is TGTGCCAGCAGCTCCGGAGTTGAGCAGTTCTTC. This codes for CASSSGVEQFF.

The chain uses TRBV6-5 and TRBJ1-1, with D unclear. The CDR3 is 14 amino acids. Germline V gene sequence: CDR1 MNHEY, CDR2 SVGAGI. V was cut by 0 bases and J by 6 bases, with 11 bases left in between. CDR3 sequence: CASSYSPRGPEAFF. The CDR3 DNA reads TGTGCCAGCAGTTACTCCCCACGCGGTCCTGAAGCTTTCTTT.

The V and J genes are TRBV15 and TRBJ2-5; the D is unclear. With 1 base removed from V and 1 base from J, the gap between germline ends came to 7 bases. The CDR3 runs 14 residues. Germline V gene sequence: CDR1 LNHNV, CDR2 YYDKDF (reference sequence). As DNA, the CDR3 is TGTGCCACCAGCAGAGTAGAGTTCCAAGAGACCCAGTACTTC. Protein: CATSRVEFQETQYF.

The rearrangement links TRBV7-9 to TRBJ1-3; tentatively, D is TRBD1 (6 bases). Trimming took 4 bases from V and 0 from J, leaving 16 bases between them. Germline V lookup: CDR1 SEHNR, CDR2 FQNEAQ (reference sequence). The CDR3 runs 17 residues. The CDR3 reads CASSSSAGQSSGNTIYF. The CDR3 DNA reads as TGTGCCAGCAGCTCCTCCGCAGGACAGTCCTCTGGAAACACCATATATTTT.

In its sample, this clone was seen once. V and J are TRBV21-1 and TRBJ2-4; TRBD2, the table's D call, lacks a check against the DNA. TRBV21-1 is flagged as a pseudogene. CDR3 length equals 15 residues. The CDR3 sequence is CASSKALKSGRAWYF. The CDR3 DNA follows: TGTGCCAGCAGCAAGGCTTTAAAAAGCGGGAGGGCCTGGTACTTC.

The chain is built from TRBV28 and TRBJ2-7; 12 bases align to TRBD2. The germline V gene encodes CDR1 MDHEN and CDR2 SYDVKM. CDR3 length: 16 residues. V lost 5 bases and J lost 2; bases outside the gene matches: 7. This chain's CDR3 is CASSPPLAGGAYEQYF. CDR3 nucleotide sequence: TGTGCCAGCAGTCCCCCACTAGCGGGAGGAGCCTACGAGCAGTACTTC.

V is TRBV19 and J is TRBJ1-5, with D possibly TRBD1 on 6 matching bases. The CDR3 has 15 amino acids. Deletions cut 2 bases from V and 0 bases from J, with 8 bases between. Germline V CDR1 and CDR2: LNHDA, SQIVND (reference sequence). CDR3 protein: CASSISGDSNQPQHF. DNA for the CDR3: TGTGCCAGTAGTATATCAGGGGATAGCAATCAGCCCCAGCATTTT.

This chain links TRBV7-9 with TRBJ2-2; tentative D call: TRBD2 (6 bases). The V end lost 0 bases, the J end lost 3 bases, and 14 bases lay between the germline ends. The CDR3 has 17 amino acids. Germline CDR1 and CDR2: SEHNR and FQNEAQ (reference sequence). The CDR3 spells CASSLARLVFDTGELFF. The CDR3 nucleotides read TGTGCCAGCAGCTTAGCCCGACTAGTTTTCGACACCGGGGAGCTGTTTTTT.

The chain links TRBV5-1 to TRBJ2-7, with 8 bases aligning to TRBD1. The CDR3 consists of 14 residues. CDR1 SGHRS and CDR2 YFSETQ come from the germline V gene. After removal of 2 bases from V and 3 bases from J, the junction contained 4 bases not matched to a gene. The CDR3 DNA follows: TGCGCCAGCAGCTTTCCCGGACAGGGCTACGAGCAGTACTTC. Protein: CASSFPGQGYEQYF.

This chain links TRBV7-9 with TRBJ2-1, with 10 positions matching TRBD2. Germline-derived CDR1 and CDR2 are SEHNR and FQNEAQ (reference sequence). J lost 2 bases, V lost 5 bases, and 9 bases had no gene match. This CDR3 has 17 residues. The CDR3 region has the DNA TGTGCCAGCAGCGACGGAACTAGCGGGATACCCTACAATGAGCAGTTCTTC. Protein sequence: CASSDGTSGIPYNEQFF.

CDR3 DNA: TGTGCCAGCAGTGAATCGCCCCGGGACAATGAGCAGTTCTTC. Protein sequence: CASSESPRDNEQFF. This chain connects TRBV2 to TRBJ2-1; the D is unclear. The ends were cut back, 2 bases at V and 5 bases at J, with 10 bases in the middle. CDR1 and CDR2 from the germline V gene are SNHLY and FYNNEI. The CDR3 consists of 14 residues. The variable domain in full, with the rest retrieved from reference TRBV2 and TRBJ2-1, is EPEVTQTPSHQVTQMGQEVILRCVPISNHLYFYWYRQILGQKVEFLVSFYNNEISEKSEIFDDQFSVERPDGSNFTLKIRSTKLEDSAMYFCASSESPRDNEQFFGPGTRLTVL.

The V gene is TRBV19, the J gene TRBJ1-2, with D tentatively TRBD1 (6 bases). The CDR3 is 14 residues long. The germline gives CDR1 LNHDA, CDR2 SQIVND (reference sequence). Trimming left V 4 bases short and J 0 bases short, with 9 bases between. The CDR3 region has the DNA TGTGCCAGTAGTAACAGGGAAGCTAACTATGGCTACACCTTC. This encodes CASSNREANYGYTF.

The CDR3 loop reads CASSLTQGATDTQYF. In nucleotides, the CDR3 is TGTGCCAGCAGCTTGACACAGGGAGCCACAGATACGCAGTATTTT. The chain has TRBV7-9 and TRBJ2-3; the D gene is possibly TRBD1 (6 bases). This CDR3 spans 15 amino acids. Germline V gives CDR1 SEHNR, CDR2 FQNEAQ (reference sequence). Trimming shortened V by 3 bases and J by 2 bases, and 12 bases separated the two germline ends.

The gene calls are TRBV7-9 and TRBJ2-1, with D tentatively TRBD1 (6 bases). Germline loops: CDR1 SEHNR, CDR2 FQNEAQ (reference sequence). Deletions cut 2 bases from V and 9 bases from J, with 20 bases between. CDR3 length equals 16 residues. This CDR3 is CASSLPKQGLGVEQFF. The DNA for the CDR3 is TGTGCCAGCAGCTTACCCAAACAGGGTCTCGGTGTTGAGCAGTTCTTC.

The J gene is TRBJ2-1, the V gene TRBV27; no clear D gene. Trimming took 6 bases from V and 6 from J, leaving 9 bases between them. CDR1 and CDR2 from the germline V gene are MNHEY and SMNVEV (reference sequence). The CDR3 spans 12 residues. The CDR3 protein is CASSPDFNEQFF. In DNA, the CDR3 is TGTGCCAGCAGCCCAGACTTCAATGAGCAGTTCTTC.

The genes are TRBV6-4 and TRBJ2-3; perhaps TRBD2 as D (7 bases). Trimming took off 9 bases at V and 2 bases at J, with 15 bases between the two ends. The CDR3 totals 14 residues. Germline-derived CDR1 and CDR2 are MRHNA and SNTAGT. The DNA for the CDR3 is TGTGCCAGAGGGGGGGATAGGTACACAGATACGCAGTATTTT. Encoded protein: CARGGDRYTDTQYF.

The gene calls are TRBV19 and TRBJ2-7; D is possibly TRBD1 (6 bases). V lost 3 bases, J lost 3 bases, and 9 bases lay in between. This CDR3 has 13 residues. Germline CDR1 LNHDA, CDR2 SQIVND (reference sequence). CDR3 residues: CASSIQQGYEQYF. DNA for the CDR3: TGTGCCAGTAGTATTCAACAGGGCTACGAGCAGTACTTC.

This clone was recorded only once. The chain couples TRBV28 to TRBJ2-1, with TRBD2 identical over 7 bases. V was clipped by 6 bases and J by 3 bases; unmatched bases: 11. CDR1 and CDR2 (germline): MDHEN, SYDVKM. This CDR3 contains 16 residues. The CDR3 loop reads CASSSPRERHYNEQFF. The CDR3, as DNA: TGTGCCAGCAGCTCCCCGCGGGAGCGGCACTACAATGAGCAGTTCTTC.

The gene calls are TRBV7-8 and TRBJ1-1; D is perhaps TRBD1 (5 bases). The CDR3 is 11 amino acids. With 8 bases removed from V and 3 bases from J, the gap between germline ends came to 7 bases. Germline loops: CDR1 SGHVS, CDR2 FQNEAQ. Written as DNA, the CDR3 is TGTGCCAGCGGGGGGGACACTGAAGCTTTCTTT. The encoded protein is CASGGDTEAFF.

CDR3 sequence (DNA): TGTGCCAGCAGTGAACGGGCAGGGGGGTATGAGCAGTTCTTC. It translates to CASSERAGGYEQFF. The chain employs TRBV2 and TRBJ2-1, with D possibly being TRBD1 (7 bases). The CDR3 is made up of 14 amino acids. The V end was cut by 2 bases, the J end by 8 bases, with 13 bases between. The germline CDR1 and CDR2 sequences are SNHLY and FYNNEI.